The text below deals with one T cell receptor beta chain. Its antigen is still unknown. No clone much larger than this one lies a single base away; base qualities are absent. The sample originates from a study of shared clonotypes between healthy human individuals (dated by TCRdb to 2018 to 2021). Concerning the study at large: The cohort included three men and two women between 18 and 49 years of age. To estimate repertoire size and how much clonotypes are shared between individuals, the study performed deep sequencing of blood TCR repertoires from roughly five healthy adults. Leukapheresis yielded between about 0.85 and 9.5 billion PBMCs per donor. Per donor, three plates each were used for CD4 naive and CD4 memory, two for CD8 naive, and one for CD8 memory. To increase sequencing depth and limit assay-specific biases, TCR repertoire library preparation and sequencing were carried out by different laboratories using diverse techniques.

What the research found in general, with its limitations: Because the study included a small number of donors, the genetic and exposure-history diversity represented was limited. Sampling was limited to blood, and TCR repertoires in tissue likely differ from TCR repertoires in blood. Clonotypes shared by all four sorted-subset donors showed higher generation probabilities than non-shared clonotypes. When several donors were compared, the shared fraction of clonotypes was about 5% for naive CD4, roughly 3.3% for naive CD8, roughly 2.3% for memory CD4, and 0.4% for memory CD8. Rarefaction of sorted-subset datasets indicated incomplete sequencing despite the large sequencing depth. Larger estimated clonotype richness was generally found for naive subsets than for memory subsets. Pairwise subsampling led to the expectation that sequencing depth would affect the degree of clonotype sharing among donors.

The donors were healthy, HIV-negative adults with no recently reported acute infections or vaccinations. Every donor was a Caucasian adult living in Nashville, Tennessee, USA. Magnetic negative selection was used to enrich CD4+ T cells, after which naive cells were positively selected on CD45RA and the negative fraction became the memory subset. After blood collection by leukapheresis, PBMCs were isolated using Ficoll-Histopaque density gradient centrifugation and then cryopreserved in the vapor phase of liquid nitrogen. Purity and quantity of every magnetically sorted T cell population were checked by analytical flow cytometry. Each sorted fraction had its genomic DNA isolated and then quantified by UV absorbance on a Nanodrop 2000c. Using the deep immunoSEQ assay, TCR CDR3 regions were amplified from genomic DNA by multiplex PCR. Genomic DNA extracted from each cell subset was distributed evenly over all wells of several immunoSEQ 96-well plates, and each plate served as one replicate. For sorted subsets, around 200 ng genomic DNA, equal to about 30,000 T cell genomes, was loaded into each replicate PCR. Purified libraries were measured with a Qubit 3.0 fluorometer, size-checked on a Bioanalyzer 2100, and measured again with the KAPA Library Quantification kit. Every immunoSEQ 96-well plate was sequenced on a separate single-read 150-cycle Illumina NextSeq 550 flow cell. In the original analysis: Because the immunoSEQ output included only junctional sequences and no quality scores, the filtering could not be the same as the filtering used for full-length reads. Sequences were annotated with PyIR, a Python wrapper for IgBLAST v1.9, and V/J genes and CDR3 were assigned using IMGT germline references. Reads were removed for weak V/J assignments (E-value above 1e-6), missing CDR3, stop codons, out-of-frame junctions, or ambiguous translated residues. V3J clonotypes were defined by identical inferred V gene, J gene, and CDR3 amino acid sequence. The percentage overlap between two repertoires was calculated by dividing the number of shared unique clonotypes by the size of the smaller repertoire. Three approaches were used to assess repertoire richness: RTK rarefaction, the Chao1 estimator, and Recon v2.1 estimates of unobserved clonotypes. OLGA was used to compute generation probabilities for all TCRbeta clonotypes that the gDNA method yielded from several donors. What TCRdb holds here is the immuneACCESS table cut down to in-frame rearrangements. Part of the clones is not present; checked against another copy, under half of the missing clones reflect an unresolved V gene, and the others are unexplained. V, J and clone size reflect that table, while D and trimming were determined from the DNA. Here the sample has over a million clones; 60% to 80% occur a single time. Of the sample, approximately 1.5% is held by the ten largest clones.

CDR3 length: 16 amino acids, cysteine to phenylalanine. Only the CDR3 region is kept as DNA, spanning 48 bases read in frame from base 1. CDR1 and CDR2 are read off the germline V gene as SGHDT and YYEEEE. At the junction V is shortened by 0 bases and J by 1 base, with 13 bases in between. The rearranged segments are TRBV5-6 and TRBJ2-5; the D gene is not confidently resolved. The sequence was collected from a man aged 18-30 years in good health. The sample taken for sequencing was memory CD4+ T cells sorted from blood. The intended sense of this specimen's cell subset or site label: CD45RA-negative fraction. CDR3 region: CASSLVLRSPQETQYF. The bases read TGTGCCAGCAGCTTGGTTCTAAGGAGTCCCCAAGAGACCCAGTACTTC.